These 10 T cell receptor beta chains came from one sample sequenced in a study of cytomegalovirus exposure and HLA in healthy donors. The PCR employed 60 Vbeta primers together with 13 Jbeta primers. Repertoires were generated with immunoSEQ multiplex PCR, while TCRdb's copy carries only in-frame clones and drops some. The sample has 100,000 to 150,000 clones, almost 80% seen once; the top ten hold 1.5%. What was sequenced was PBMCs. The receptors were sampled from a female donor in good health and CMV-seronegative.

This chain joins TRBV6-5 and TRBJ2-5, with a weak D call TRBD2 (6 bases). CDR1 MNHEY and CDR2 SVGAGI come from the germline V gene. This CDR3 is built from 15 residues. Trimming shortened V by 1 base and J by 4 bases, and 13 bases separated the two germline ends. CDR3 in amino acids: CASSYLSRGGETQYF. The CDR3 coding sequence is TGTGCCAGCAGTTACTTGTCGAGGGGAGGAGAGACCCAGTACTTC.

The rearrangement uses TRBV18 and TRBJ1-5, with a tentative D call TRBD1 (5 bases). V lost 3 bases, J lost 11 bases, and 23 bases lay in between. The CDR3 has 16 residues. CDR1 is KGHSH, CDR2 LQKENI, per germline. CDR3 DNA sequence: TGTGCCAGCTCACCCTTTTGGGGGGTGAACCTCACGGCCCAGCATTTT. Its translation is CASSPFWGVNLTAQHF.

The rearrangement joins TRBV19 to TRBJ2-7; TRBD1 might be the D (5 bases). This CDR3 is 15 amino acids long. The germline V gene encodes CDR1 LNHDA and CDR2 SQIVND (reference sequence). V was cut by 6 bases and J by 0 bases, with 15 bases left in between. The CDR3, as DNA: TGTGCCAGTAGCTCAGATGATGGGGCCTCCTACGAGCAGTACTTC. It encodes CASSSDDGASYEQYF.

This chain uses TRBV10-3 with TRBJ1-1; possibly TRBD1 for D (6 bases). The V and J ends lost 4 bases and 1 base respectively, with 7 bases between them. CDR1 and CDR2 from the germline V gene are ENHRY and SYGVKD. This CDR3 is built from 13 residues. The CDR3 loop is CAISGGPNTEAFF. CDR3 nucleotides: TGTGCCATCAGTGGGGGGCCGAACACTGAAGCTTTCTTT.

The DNA of the CDR3 is TGTGCCAGCAGTTGGACAGGGGGGGCCGAGCAGTACTTC. Encoded protein: CASSWTGGAEQYF. This chain uses TRBV27 with TRBJ2-7; 10 bases are shared with TRBD1. Per germline, CDR1 MNHEY and CDR2 SMNVEV (reference sequence). V dropped 4 bases and J dropped 6; count of bases not matched to a gene: 3. CDR3 size: 13 residues.

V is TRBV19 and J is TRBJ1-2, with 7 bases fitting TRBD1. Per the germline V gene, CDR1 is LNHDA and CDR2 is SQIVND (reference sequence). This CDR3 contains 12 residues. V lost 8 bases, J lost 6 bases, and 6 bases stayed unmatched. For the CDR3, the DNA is TGTGCCAGTTCGGACAGGTTCGATGGCTACACCTTC. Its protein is CASSDRFDGYTF.

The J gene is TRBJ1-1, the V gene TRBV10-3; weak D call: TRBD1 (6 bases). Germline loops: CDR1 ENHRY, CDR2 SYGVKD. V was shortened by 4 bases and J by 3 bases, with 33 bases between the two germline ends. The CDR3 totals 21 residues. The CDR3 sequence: CAISVSPRNRGTSGGYTEAFF. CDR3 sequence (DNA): TGTGCCATCAGTGTGTCCCCCCGTAATAGGGGGACCTCGGGCGGGTACACTGAAGCTTTCTTT.

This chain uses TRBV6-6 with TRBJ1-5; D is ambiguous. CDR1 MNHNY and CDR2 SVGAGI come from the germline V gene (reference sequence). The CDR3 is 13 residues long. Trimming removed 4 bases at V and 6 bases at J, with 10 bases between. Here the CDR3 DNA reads TGTGCCAGCAGTTTGAGCGCAGCTCAGCCCCAGCATTTT. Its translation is CASSLSAAQPQHF.

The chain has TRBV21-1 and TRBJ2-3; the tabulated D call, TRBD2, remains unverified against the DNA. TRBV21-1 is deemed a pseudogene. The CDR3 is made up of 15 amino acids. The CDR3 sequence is CASSRTSGITDTQYF. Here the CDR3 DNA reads TGTGCCAGCAGCAGGACTAGCGGGATCACAGATACGCAGTATTTT.

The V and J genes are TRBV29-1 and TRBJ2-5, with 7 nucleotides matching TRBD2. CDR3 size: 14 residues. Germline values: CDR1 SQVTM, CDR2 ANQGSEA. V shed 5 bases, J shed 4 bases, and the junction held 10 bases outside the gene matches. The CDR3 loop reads CSVSPSGIGETQYF. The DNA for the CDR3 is TGCAGCGTTAGCCCCAGCGGGATCGGAGAGACCCAGTACTTC.